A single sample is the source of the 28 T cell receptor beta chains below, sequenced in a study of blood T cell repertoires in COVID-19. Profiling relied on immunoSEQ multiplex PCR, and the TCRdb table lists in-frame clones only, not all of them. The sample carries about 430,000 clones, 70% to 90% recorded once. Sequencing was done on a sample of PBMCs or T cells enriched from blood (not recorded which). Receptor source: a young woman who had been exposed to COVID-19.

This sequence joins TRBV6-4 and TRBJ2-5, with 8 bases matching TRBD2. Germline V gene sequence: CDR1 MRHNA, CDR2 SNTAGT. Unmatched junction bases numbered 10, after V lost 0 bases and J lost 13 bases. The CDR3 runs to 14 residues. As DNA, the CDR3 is TGTGCCAGCAGTGACTCATGGCGGGAGGCCTACGGGTACTTC. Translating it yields CASSDSWREAYGYF.

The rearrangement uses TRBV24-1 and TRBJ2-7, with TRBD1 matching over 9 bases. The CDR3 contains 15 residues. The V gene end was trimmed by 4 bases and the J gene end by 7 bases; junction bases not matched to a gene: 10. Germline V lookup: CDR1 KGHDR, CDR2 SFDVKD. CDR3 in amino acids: CATSEGGTGWYEQYF. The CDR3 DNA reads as TGTGCCACCAGTGAAGGCGGGACAGGGTGGTATGAGCAGTACTTC.

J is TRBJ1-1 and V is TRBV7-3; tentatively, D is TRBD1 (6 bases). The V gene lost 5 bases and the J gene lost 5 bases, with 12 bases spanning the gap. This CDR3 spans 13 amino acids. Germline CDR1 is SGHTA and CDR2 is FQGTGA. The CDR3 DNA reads TGTGCCAGCAGCCTTACGGGGACAACTGAAGCTTTCTTT. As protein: CASSLTGTTEAFF.

As DNA, the CDR3 is TGTGCCAGCAGTGGGCCCACTAGCGGGGGGAGCACAGATACGCAGTATTTT. Residues: CASSGPTSGGSTDTQYF. The chain is built from TRBV6-1 and TRBJ2-3, with 12 bases fitting TRBD2. Losses at the gene ends were 4 bases for V and 0 bases for J; bases not matched to a gene: 5. The CDR3 spans 17 residues. Germline CDR1 MNHNS, CDR2 SASEGT.

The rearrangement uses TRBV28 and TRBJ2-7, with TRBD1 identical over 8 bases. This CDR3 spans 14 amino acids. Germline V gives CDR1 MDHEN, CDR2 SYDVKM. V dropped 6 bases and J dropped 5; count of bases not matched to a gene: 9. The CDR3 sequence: CASRTGVSLHEQYF. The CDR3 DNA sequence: TGTGCCAGCAGGACAGGGGTTTCTTTGCACGAGCAGTACTTC.

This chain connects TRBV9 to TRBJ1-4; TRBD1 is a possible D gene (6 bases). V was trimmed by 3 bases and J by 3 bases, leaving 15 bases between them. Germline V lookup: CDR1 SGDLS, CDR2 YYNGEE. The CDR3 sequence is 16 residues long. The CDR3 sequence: CASSALGRGANEKLFF. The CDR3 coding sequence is TGTGCCAGCAGCGCCTTGGGCAGGGGAGCTAATGAAAAACTGTTTTTT.

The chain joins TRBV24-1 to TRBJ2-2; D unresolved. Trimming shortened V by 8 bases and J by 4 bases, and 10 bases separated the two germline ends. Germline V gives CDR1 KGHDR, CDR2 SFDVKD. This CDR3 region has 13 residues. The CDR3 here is CATTQATTGELFF. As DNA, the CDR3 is TGTGCCACCACCCAGGCGACCACCGGGGAGCTGTTTTTT.

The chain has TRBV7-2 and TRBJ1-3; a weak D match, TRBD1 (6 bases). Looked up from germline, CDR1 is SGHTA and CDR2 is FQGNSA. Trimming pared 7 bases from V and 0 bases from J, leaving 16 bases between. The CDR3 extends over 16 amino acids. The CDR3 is CASNTWGQHSGNTIYF. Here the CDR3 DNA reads TGTGCCAGCAACACTTGGGGGCAGCACTCTGGAAACACCATATATTTT.

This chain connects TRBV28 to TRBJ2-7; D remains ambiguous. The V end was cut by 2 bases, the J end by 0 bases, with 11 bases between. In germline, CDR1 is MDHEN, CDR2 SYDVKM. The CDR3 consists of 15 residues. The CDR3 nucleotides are TGTGCCAGCAGTTTACCGGGTGCTGGCTCCTACGAGCAGTACTTC. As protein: CASSLPGAGSYEQYF.

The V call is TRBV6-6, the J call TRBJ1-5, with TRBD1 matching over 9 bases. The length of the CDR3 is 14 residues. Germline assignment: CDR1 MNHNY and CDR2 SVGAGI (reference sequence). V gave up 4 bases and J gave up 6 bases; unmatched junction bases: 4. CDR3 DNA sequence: TGTGCCAGCAGTTTGGGACAGGGCGGTCAGCCCCAGCATTTT. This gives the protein CASSLGQGGQPQHF.

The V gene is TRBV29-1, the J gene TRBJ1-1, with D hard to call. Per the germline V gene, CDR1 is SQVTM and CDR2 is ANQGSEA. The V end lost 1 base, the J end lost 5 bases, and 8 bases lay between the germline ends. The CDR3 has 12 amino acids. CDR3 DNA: TGCAGCGTTGAAGCCACGGGGACTGAAGCTTTCTTT. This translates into CSVEATGTEAFF. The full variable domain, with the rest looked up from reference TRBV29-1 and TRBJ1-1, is SAVISQKPSRDICQRGTSLTIQCQVDSQVTMMFWYRQQPGQSLTLIATANQGSEATYESGFVIDKFPISRPNLTFSTLTVSNMSPEDSSIYLCSVEATGTEAFFGQGTRLTVV.

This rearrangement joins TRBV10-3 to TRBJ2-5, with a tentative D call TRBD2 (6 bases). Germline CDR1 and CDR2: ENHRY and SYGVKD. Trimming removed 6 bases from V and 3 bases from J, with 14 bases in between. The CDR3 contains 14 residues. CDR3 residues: CAIRVAETEETQYF. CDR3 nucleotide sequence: TGTGCCATCAGAGTAGCGGAAACCGAAGAGACCCAGTACTTC.

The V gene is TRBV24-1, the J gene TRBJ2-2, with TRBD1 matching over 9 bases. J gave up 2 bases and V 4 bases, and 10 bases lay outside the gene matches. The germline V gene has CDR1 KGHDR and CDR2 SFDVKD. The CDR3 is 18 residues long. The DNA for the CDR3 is TGTGCCACCAGTGACCCCGGGACAGGGACGATAAACACCGGGGAGCTGTTTTTT. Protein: CATSDPGTGTINTGELFF.

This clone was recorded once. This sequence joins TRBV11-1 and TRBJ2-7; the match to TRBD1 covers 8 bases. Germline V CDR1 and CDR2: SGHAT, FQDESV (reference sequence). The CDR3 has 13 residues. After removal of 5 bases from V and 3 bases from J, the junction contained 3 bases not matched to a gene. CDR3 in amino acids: CASSGQGDYEQYF. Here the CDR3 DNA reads TGTGCCAGCAGCGGACAGGGCGACTACGAGCAGTACTTC. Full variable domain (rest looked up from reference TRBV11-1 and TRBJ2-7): EAEVAQSPRYKITEKSQAVAFWCDPISGHATLYWYRQILGQGPELLVQFQDESVVDDSQLPKDRFSAERLKGVDSTLKIQPAELGDSAMYLCASSGQGDYEQYFGPGTRLTVT.

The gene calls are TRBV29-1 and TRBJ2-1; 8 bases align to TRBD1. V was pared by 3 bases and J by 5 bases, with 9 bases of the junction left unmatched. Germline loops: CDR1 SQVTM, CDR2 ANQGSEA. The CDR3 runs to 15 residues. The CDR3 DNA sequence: TGCAGCGTTGATCGGGACAGGCCCCACCACAATGAGCAGTTCTTC. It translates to CSVDRDRPHHNEQFF.

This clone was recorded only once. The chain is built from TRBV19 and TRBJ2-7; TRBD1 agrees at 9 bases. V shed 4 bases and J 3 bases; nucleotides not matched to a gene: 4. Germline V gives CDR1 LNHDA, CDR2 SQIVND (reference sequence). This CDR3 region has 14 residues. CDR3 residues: CASSTLDRGYEQYF. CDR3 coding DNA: TGTGCCAGTAGTACTCTGGACAGGGGCTACGAGCAGTACTTC.

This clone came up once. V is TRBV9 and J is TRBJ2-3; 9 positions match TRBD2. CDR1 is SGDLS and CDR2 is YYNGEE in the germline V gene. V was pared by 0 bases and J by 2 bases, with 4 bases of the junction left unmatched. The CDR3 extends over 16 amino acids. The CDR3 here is CASSVEAGGPTDTQYF. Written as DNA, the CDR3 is TGTGCCAGCAGCGTAGAAGCGGGGGGTCCCACAGATACGCAGTATTTT.

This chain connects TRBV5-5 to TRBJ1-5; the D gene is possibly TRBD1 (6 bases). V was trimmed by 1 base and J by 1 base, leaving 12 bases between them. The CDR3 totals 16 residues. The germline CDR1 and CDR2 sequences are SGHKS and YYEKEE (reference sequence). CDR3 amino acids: CASSLSGAVSNQPQHF. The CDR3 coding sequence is TGTGCCAGCAGCTTGTCAGGGGCGGTAAGCAATCAGCCCCAGCATTTT.

In nucleotides, the CDR3 is TGTGCCAGCAGCCCCCTGGGGGGAGCTCCCTGGGAGCAGTACTTC. Amino acids: CASSPLGGAPWEQYF. J is TRBJ2-7 and V is TRBV14, with D tentatively TRBD2 (6 bases). Germline loops: CDR1 SGHDN, CDR2 FVKESK. The CDR3 is made up of 15 amino acids. Deletions cut 4 bases from V and 7 bases from J, with 20 bases between.

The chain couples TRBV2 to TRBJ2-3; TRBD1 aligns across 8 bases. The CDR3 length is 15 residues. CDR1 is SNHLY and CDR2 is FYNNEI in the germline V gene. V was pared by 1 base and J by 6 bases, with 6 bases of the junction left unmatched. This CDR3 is CASSEGGQALDTQYF. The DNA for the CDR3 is TGTGCCAGCAGTGAAGGGGGACAGGCTCTGGATACGCAGTATTTT. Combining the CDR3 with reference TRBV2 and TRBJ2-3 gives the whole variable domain EPEVTQTPSHQVTQMGQEVILRCVPISNHLYFYWYRQILGQKVEFLVSFYNNEISEKSEIFDDQFSVERPDGSNFTLKIRSTKLEDSAMYFCASSEGGQALDTQYFGPGTRLTVL.

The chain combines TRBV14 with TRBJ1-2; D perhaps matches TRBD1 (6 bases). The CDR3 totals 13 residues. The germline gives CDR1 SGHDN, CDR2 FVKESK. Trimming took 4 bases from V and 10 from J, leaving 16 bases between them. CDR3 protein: CASSPLTGQLYTF. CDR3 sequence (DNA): TGTGCCAGCAGCCCTCTCACAGGACAGCTCTACACCTTC.

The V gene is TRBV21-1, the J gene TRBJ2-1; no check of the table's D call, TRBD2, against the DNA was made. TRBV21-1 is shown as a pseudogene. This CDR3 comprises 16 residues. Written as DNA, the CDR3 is TGTGCCAGCAGCATGCTAGCGGGGGGGAACTACAATGAGCAGTTCTTC. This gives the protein CASSMLAGGNYNEQFF.

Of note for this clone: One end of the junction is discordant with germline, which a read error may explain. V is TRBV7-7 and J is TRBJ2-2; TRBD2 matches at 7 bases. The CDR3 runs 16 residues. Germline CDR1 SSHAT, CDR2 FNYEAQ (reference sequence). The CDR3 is CASSLAGGGGTGELFF. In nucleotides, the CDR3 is TGTGCTAGCAGCTTAGCCGGCGGGGGAGGTACCGGGGAGCTGTTTTTT.

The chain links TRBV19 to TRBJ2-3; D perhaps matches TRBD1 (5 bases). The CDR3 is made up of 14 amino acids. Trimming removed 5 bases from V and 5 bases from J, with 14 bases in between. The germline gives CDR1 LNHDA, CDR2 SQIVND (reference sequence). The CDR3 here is CASSPSQGGDTQYF. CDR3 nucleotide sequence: TGTGCCAGTAGTCCCTCGCAGGGTGGAGATACGCAGTATTTT.

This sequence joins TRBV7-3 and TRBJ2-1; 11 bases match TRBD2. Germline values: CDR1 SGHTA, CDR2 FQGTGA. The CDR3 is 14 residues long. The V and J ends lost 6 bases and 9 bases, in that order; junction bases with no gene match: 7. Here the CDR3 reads CASRTTSGGSEQFF. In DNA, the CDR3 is TGTGCCAGCAGAACCACTAGCGGGGGAAGTGAGCAGTTCTTC.

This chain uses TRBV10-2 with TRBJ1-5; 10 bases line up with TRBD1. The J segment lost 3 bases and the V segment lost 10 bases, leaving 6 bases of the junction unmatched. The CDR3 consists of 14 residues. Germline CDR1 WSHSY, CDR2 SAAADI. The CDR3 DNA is TGCGCCACGCGACAGGGGGCTTACAATCAGCCCCAGCATTTT. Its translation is CATRQGAYNQPQHF.

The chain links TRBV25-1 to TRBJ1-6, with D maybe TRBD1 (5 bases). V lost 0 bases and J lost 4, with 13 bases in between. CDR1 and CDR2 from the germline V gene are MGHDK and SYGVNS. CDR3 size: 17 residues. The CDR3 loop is CASSEYIPGNYNSPLHF. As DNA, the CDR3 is TGTGCCAGCAGTGAATATATCCCAGGGAATTATAATTCACCCCTCCACTTT.

CDR3 in DNA: TGTGCCAGCAGTTTTAGACTGACCTCCGAAGCTTTCTTT. As protein: CASSFRLTSEAFF. The rearrangement links TRBV12-3 or TRBV12-4 to TRBJ1-1; D uncertain. The CDR3 is 13 amino acids. V was cut by 3 bases and J by 8 bases, with 13 bases left in between.